Following are 11 T cell receptor beta chains from one sample sequenced in a study of cytomegalovirus exposure and HLA in healthy donors (dated by TCRdb to about 2017). Libraries were built with the immunoSEQ multiplex PCR assay. For the multiplex PCR, a mixture combining 60 forward primers for TCR Vbeta segments and 13 reverse primers for TCR Jbeta segments was used. Entries here come from immuneACCESS through TCRdb and include only in-frame sequences with V and J called. Some clones fail to appear in such tables; in the studies checked, an unresolved V gene covers under half of the shortfall, and the cause of the remainder is unknown. This sample comprises about 200,000 clones, 65% to 85% of them detected only once. The ten largest clones add up to less than 3.5% of the sample. Material: PBMCs. All receptors derive from a woman aged 25 to 39 in good health and CMV-seronegative.

The chain joins TRBV2 to TRBJ2-5, with TRBD1 matching 10 bases. The DNA end favors TRBJ2-7, so the J call may be wrong. The germline CDR1 and CDR2 sequences are SNHLY and FYNNEI. The CDR3 extends over 13 amino acids. The CDR3 DNA reads TGTGCCAGCAGGCGGGACAGGGGCTCCGAGCAGTACTTC. This codes for CASRRDRGSEQYF.

This chain joins TRBV27 and TRBJ2-1; 11 nucleotides line up with TRBD2. V gave up 7 bases and J gave up 7 bases; unmatched junction bases: 9. This CDR3 has 15 residues. The germline V gene has CDR1 MNHEY and CDR2 SMNVEV (reference sequence). CDR3 DNA: TGTGCCAGCAACCCCGTAGCGGGAGGGCCTAATGAGCAGTTCTTC. This encodes CASNPVAGGPNEQFF.

A word on this clone: The same CDR3 can be traced to other DNA sequences in this sample. The chain recombines TRBV6-1 with TRBJ1-2, with 7 nucleotides matching TRBD1. This CDR3 comprises 15 residues. Germline V lookup: CDR1 MNHNS, CDR2 SASEGT. V trimming: 1 base; J trimming: 2 bases; junction bases outside the gene matches: 4. The CDR3 DNA is TGTGCCAGCAGTGAAGTAGCAGGGGGGAACTATGGCTACACCTTC. Protein product: CASSEVAGGNYGYTF.

This chain joins TRBV20-1 and TRBJ1-1; D unclear. Deletions cut 4 bases from V and 1 base from J, with 4 bases between. This CDR3 spans 11 amino acids. Germline assignment: CDR1 DFQATT and CDR2 SNEGSKA (reference sequence). CDR3: CSAIRNTEAFF. In nucleotides, the CDR3 is TGCAGTGCTATCAGGAACACTGAAGCTTTCTTT.

The chain combines TRBV6-5 with TRBJ2-7; the match to TRBD1 covers 8 bases. Germline V CDR1 and CDR2: MNHEY, SVGAGI. The J segment lost 2 bases and the V segment lost 2 bases, leaving 2 bases of the junction unmatched. The CDR3 is 14 amino acids. Here the CDR3 DNA reads TGTGCCAGCAGTTACAGGACAGGGCCCTACGAGCAGTACTTC. This codes for CASSYRTGPYEQYF.

The CDR3 sequence is CASSGGDSWMTDTQYF. CDR3 DNA: TGTGCCAGCAGCGGAGGGGACAGTTGGATGACAGATACGCAGTATTTT. This chain uses TRBV9 with TRBJ2-3, with 7 bases fitting TRBD1. V lost 3 bases and J lost 3; bases outside the gene matches: 10. The CDR3 covers 16 residues. Germline assignment: CDR1 SGDLS and CDR2 YYNGEE.

This chain uses TRBV9 with TRBJ2-7; TRBD2 is a possible D gene (5 bases). The germline V gene encodes CDR1 SGDLS and CDR2 YYNGEE. The CDR3 covers 12 residues. Between the trimmed V and J ends, which lost 4 bases and 7 bases, there was a span of 12 bases. The CDR3 reads CASSLSGEEQYF. The CDR3 nucleotides read TGTGCCAGCAGCCTCAGCGGAGAGGAGCAGTACTTC. Full variable domain (remainder filled in from reference TRBV9 and TRBJ2-7): DSGVTQTPKHLITATGQRVTLRCSPRSGDLSVYWYQQSLDQGLQFLIQYYNGEERAKGNILERFSAQQFPDLHSELNLSSLELGDSALYFCASSLSGEEQYFGPGTRLTVT.

The chain has TRBV5-1 and TRBJ2-7, with D maybe TRBD1 (6 bases). V was cut by 4 bases and J by 2 bases, with 13 bases left in between. This CDR3 region has 14 residues. Germline CDR1 is SGHRS and CDR2 is YFSETQ. The CDR3 is CASSPSGGAYEQYF. As DNA, the CDR3 is TGCGCCAGCAGCCCAAGTGGGGGCGCCTACGAGCAGTACTTC.

V gene TRBV6-5 combines with J gene TRBJ1-3; possible D gene TRBD1, 5 bases. Trimming took 2 bases from V and 2 from J, leaving 10 bases between them. The CDR3 spans 15 residues. CDR1 is MNHEY and CDR2 is SVGAGI in the germline V gene. The CDR3 DNA follows: TGTGCCAGCAGTTACACTCCAGGGACTGGAAACACCATATATTTT. Protein product: CASSYTPGTGNTIYF.

The chain is built from TRBV19 and TRBJ2-1; tentative D call: TRBD1 (6 bases). The CDR3 has 13 residues. Germline V gives CDR1 LNHDA, CDR2 SQIVND (reference sequence). V was clipped by 5 bases and J by 3 bases, with 8 bases between them. This CDR3 reads CASSDRRYNEQFF. In DNA form, the CDR3 reads TGTGCCAGTAGTGACAGGCGCTACAATGAGCAGTTCTTC.

This chain joins TRBV5-1 and TRBJ2-7; D not resolved. The germline gives CDR1 SGHRS, CDR2 YFSETQ. Between the trimmed V and J ends, which lost 2 bases and 0 bases, there was a span of 9 bases. This CDR3 has 14 amino acids. CDR3 bases: TGCGCCAGCAGCTTTGGGTGGAGCTCCTACGAGCAGTACTTC. Its translation: CASSFGWSSYEQYF. Looking up the rest from reference TRBV5-1 and TRBJ2-7 gives the full variable domain: KAGVTQTPRYLIKTRGQQVTLSCSPISGHRSVSWYQQTPGQGLQFLFEYFSETQRNKGNFPGRFSGRQFSNSRSEMNVSTLELGDSALYLCASSFGWSSYEQYFGPGTRLTVT.